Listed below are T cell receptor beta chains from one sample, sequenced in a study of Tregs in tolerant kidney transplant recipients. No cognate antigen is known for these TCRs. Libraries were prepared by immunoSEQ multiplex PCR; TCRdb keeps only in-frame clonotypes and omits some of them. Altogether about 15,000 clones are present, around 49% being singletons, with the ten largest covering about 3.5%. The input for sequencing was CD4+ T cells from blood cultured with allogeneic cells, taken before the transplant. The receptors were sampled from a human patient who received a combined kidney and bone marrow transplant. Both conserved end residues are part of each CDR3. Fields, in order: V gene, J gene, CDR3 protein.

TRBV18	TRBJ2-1	CASSFRGAYNEQFF
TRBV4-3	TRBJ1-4	CASSQDWETVTNEKLFF
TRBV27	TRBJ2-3	CASSLGVAGETQYF
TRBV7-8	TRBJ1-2	CAGGTDGGYTF
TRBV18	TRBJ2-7	CASSQGQVISYEQYF
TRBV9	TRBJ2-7	CASSTGTRSSKYF
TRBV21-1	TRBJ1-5	CASSKAQVDQPQHF
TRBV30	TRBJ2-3	CAWRDKRSPRGITDTQYF
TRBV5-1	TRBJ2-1	CASSSGLASYNEQFF
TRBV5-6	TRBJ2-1	CASSLLSGGDYNEQFF
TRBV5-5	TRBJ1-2	CASSLIAGGYTF
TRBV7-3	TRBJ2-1	CASSLGGTGLYNEQFF
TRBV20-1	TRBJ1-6	CSADRGPPLHF
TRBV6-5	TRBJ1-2	CASSYSTPSRYTF
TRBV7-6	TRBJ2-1	CASSLTIGGGLYYNEQFF
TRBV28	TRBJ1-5	CASTRDRVQPQHF
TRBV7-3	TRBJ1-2	CASSSRTGDGYTF
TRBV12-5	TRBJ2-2	CASGLVSGQGATGELFF
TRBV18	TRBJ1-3	CASSPLGGSSGNTIYF
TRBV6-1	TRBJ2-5	CASSRGSDKLREQYF
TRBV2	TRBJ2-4	CASSERLAGVIQYF
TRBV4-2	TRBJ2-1	CASSSQRGAVYNEQFF
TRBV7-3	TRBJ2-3	CASSRRGQDTQYF
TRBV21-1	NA	CASSKAVCGGGKSEQYF
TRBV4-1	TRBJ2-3	CASARLAGRTDTQYF
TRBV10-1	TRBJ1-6	CASRAGLINSPLHF
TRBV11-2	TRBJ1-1	CASSSDRDTEAFF
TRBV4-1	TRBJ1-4	CASSQQHRVGQEKLFF
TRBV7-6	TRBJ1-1	CASSLYVNTEAFF
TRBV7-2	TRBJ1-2	CASSSFRDRDNYGYTF
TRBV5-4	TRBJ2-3	CASSRLAGGPTDTQYF
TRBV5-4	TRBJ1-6	CASSQEWGAGSRSPLHF
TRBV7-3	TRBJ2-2	CASSTRHGWATGELFF
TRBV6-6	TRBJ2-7	CASTSRTGSEQYF
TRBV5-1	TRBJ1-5	CASSLNSPNQPQHF
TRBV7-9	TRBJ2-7	CASSPTGGYEQYF
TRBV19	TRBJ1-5	CASSIRGAGINQPQHF
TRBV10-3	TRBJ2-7	CAISESISVSSYEQYF
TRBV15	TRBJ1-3	CATSRDYLRVSGNTIYF
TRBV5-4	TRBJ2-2	CASSLKAYDTGELFF
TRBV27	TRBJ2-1	CASSSRQGSEQFF
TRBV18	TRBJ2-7	CASSPFIGTGKDYEQYF
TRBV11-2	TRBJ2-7	CASGGGAAAGEQYF
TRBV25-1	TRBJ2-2	CASSERSGRNTGELFF
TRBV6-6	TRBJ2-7	CASSYDLAGRYEQYF
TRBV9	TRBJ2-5	CASSTRDRGGETQYF
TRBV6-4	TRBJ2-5	CATLFYRSPPAQYF
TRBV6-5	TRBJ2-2	CASSYITRVRSGELFF
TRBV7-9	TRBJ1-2	CASSPHWTVYGYTF